This T cell receptor beta chain was identified during a study of beta chain features in type 1 diabetes. Study in general: Healthy donors, compared against patients, showed similar age, gender and cell yields. Overall study results and limits: Naive, central memory and regulatory TCRB repertoires appeared more similar among patients than healthy donors. Patients with type 1 diabetes carried fewer insertions and had more deletions at their VDJ junctions.

Sequencing targeted expressed TCRB transcripts, as all isolated RNA had been reverse transcribed. The repertoire was sequenced with immunoSEQ multiplex PCR; TCRdb's copy has only in-frame clones and lacks some. The data show about 400,000 clones, approximately 12% seen once. The germline V and J ends were trimmed by 4 bases and 0 bases, with 13 bases remaining between them. This CDR3 is 15 amino acids long. Germline CDR1 is SGHDN and CDR2 is FVKESK. Each of the CD4+ naive, central memory, regulatory and stem cell-like memory populations was sorted via CD45RO/CCR7/CD25/CD127/CD95/CD27. This clone has more than one count but fewer than ten. Antigen specificity is unknown.

J is TRBJ2-7 and V is TRBV14, with D unresolved. The source material was naive CD4+ T cells from blood. This TCR was recovered from a man aged 18 to 29 in good health. The DNA for the CDR3 is TGTGCCAGCAGCCGCGAATCTTTCGGCTCCTACGAGCAGTACTTC. As protein: CASSRESFGSYEQYF.